These T cell receptor beta chains were read from a single sample in a study of vaccination effects on CD4 cells after COVID-19. Their antigens are not known. TCRdb keeps only in-frame clones here, not all; method: immunoSEQ multiplex PCR. The sample lists about 28,000 clones, approximately 71% occurring once. Sequencing was performed on CD4+ T cells from PBMCs cultured with HCoV-NL63 spike peptides, taken after COVID-19 vaccination. These TCRs come from a human donor who received a COVID-19 vaccine. The CDR3 runs from the conserved cysteine through the conserved F or W. A D gene is named only where the DNA matches it firmly. Clone size appears in some rows only: once, few, many, or a class for an expanded clone.

j_call: TRBJ1-5
d_call: .
clone_size: .
v_call: TRBV7-9
cdr3_nt: TGTGCCAGCAGCTTAGGCACTTATCAGCCCCAGCATTTT
cdr3_aa: CASSLGTYQPQHF

j_call: TRBJ2-3
d_call: .
clone_size: .
v_call: TRBV11-2
cdr3_nt: TGTGCCAGCAGCTTAAATGCGGGTTTACCAGATACGCAGTATTTT
cdr3_aa: CASSLNAGLPDTQYF

j_call: TRBJ2-4
d_call: .
clone_size: few
v_call: TRBV3-1/TRBV3-2
cdr3_nt: TGTGCCAGCAGCCAAGCCCGGACGGGGGCCAAAAACATTCAGTACTTC
cdr3_aa: CASSQARTGAKNIQYF

j_call: TRBJ2-7
d_call: .
clone_size: .
v_call: TRBV5-5
cdr3_nt: TGTGCCAGCAGCTTGGAGGCCGGGCTAACCTACGAGCAGTACTTC
cdr3_aa: CASSLEAGLTYEQYF

j_call: TRBJ2-7
d_call: .
clone_size: .
v_call: TRBV2
cdr3_nt: TGTGCCAGCAGTGAAGCGGGTGAGCAGTACTTC
cdr3_aa: CASSEAGEQYF

j_call: TRBJ2-3
d_call: TRBD2
clone_size: once
v_call: TRBV9
cdr3_nt: TGTGCCAGCAGCGATATAGCGGGAGGGCCGACTACGCAGTATTTT
cdr3_aa: CASSDIAGGPTTQYF

j_call: TRBJ2-1
d_call: .
clone_size: .
v_call: TRBV19
cdr3_nt: TGTGCCAGTAGTATTAGGGACCTACAAGAGAATGAGCAGTTCTTC
cdr3_aa: CASSIRDLQENEQFF

j_call: TRBJ2-3
d_call: .
clone_size: .
v_call: TRBV12-3/TRBV12-4
cdr3_nt: TGTGCCAGCAGTCTAACAGATACGCAGTATTTT
cdr3_aa: CASSLTDTQYF

j_call: TRBJ2-7
d_call: .
clone_size: .
v_call: TRBV6-5
cdr3_nt: TGTGCCAGCAGGGAGGTCCCAAATTACTCCTACGAGCAGTACTTC
cdr3_aa: CASREVPNYSYEQYF

j_call: TRBJ2-1
d_call: .
clone_size: .
v_call: TRBV6-4
cdr3_nt: TGTGCCAGCAAGCCGAGTTCCTACAATGAGCAGTTCTTC
cdr3_aa: CASKPSSYNEQFF

j_call: TRBJ2-2
d_call: .
clone_size: few
v_call: TRBV7-2
cdr3_nt: TGTGCCAGCAGCTCCCAAGGAGTGTCCACCGGGGAGCTGTTTTTT
cdr3_aa: CASSSQGVSTGELFF